This is a list of T cell receptor beta chains from one sample in a study of response to subunit inactivated influenza vaccine. Using its own MiXCR run on the RT-PCR reads, TCRdb lists one record per CDR3 protein. The sample contains about 480,000 distinct CDR3 sequences, approximately 10% of which appear only once. The sequences come from PBMCs from blood, collected about 40 days after vaccination. The receptors originated from a man aged 45 to 65 who received an inactivated influenza vaccine. The CDR3 runs from the conserved cysteine through the conserved F or W.

V gene	J gene	CDR3 protein
TRBV4-2	TRBJ2-6	CASSQDGQVETSGANVLTF
TRBV20-1	TRBJ2-3	CSARAGRDTQYF
TRBV15	TRBJ2-7	CATSRAGFNYEQYF
TRBV29-1	TRBJ2-5	CSVNHLNSRETQYF
TRBV29-1	TRBJ2-4	CSATHRAKNIQYF
TRBV7-9	TRBJ1-2	CASSSPGQSYGYTF
TRBV5-6	TRBJ2-7	CASSYGRLGLREQYF
TRBV20-1	TRBJ2-5	CSASLREISRETQYF
TRBV12-3/TRBV12-4	TRBJ1-6	CASRRTENSPLHF
TRBV7-9	TRBJ2-1	CASSPGGGASNEQFF
TRBV29-1	TRBJ2-7	CSVRGTGGSHEQYF